Each of the 22 T cell receptor beta chains below was sequenced from the same sample in a study of blood T cell repertoires in COVID-19. Assay: immunoSEQ multiplex PCR; the TCRdb copy retains only in-frame clones and omits some. In the table there are nearly 250,000 clones, roughly 86% of which are singletons. The material sequenced was PBMCs or T cells enriched from blood (not recorded which). Receptor source: a woman between 45 and 65 years old who had recovered from COVID-19.

The chain uses TRBV7-6 and TRBJ2-3, with unresolved D. Trimming pared 2 bases from V and 6 bases from J, leaving 6 bases between. This CDR3 has 12 amino acids. The V gene's germline CDR1 is SGHVS and CDR2 FNYEAQ. CDR3 DNA: TGTGCCAGCAGCTTATTTGAGGATACGCAGTATTTT. The encoded protein is CASSLFEDTQYF.

This rearrangement joins TRBV18 to TRBJ2-1, with D tentatively TRBD1 (5 bases). Trimming pared 6 bases from V and 9 bases from J, leaving 15 bases between. This CDR3 is built from 13 residues. Germline loops: CDR1 KGHSH, CDR2 LQKENI. The CDR3 region has the DNA TGTGCCAGCTCCGAGCAGGGCCAAGGTGAGCAGTTCTTC. The encoded protein is CASSEQGQGEQFF. Full variable domain (outside the CDR3, taken from reference TRBV18 and TRBJ2-1): NAGVMQNPRHLVRRRGQEARLRCSPMKGHSHVYWYRQLPEEGLKFMVYLQKENIIDESGMPKERFSAEFPKEGPSILRIQQVVRGDSAAYFCASSEQGQGEQFFGPGTRLTVL.

The chain is built from TRBV30 and TRBJ1-4, with TRBD1 matching over 9 bases. Germline V gene data show CDR1 as GTSNPN and CDR2 as SVGIG (reference sequence). The V and J ends lost 3 bases and 7 bases, in that order; junction bases with no gene match: 6. The CDR3 totals 14 residues. CDR3: CAWREQGAGEKLFF. The CDR3, as DNA: TGTGCCTGGAGGGAACAGGGGGCCGGTGAAAAACTGTTTTTT.

The genes are TRBV29-1 and TRBJ2-3; 9 bases are shared with TRBD2. The germline CDR1 and CDR2 sequences are SQVTM and ANQGSEA. The CDR3 totals 13 residues. V trimming: 8 bases; J trimming: 0 bases; junction bases outside the gene matches: 3. The chain's CDR3 is CSFTSGSTDTQYF. In nucleotides, the CDR3 is TGCAGCTTTACTAGCGGGAGCACAGATACGCAGTATTTT.

This chain connects TRBV5-8 to TRBJ2-7; D may be TRBD2 (6 bases). Trimming cost V 4 bases and J 0 bases, with 14 bases left between them. This CDR3 is 15 amino acids long. Germline V CDR1 and CDR2: SGHTS, YDEGEE. CDR3 nucleotides: TGTGCCAGCAGCATCGGGACTCTGGGCTCCTACGAGCAGTACTTC. Its translation is CASSIGTLGSYEQYF.

V usage is TRBV7-9 and J usage is TRBJ2-3; D call uncertain. The germline CDR1 and CDR2 sequences are SEHNR and FQNEAQ (reference sequence). With 0 bases removed from V and 2 bases from J, the gap between germline ends came to 6 bases. The CDR3 has 14 amino acids. The CDR3 loop reads CASSLAGATDTQYF. In DNA form, the CDR3 reads TGTGCCAGCAGCTTAGCGGGCGCCACAGATACGCAGTATTTT.

The rearrangement joins TRBV27 to TRBJ1-2, with TRBD1 matching 8 bases. This CDR3 is built from 13 residues. Trimming at V came to 6 bases and at J to 4 bases, leaving 4 bases not matched to a gene. Germline CDR1 MNHEY, CDR2 SMNVEV (reference sequence). This chain's CDR3 is CASSHRGSYGYTF. CDR3 sequence (DNA): TGTGCCAGCAGCCACAGGGGGTCCTATGGCTACACCTTC.

V gene TRBV7-2 combines with J gene TRBJ2-7, with TRBD1 matching over 7 bases. Germline lookup yields CDR1 SGHTA and CDR2 FQGNSA. This CDR3 spans 13 amino acids. Losses at the gene ends were 5 bases for V and 3 bases for J; bases not matched to a gene: 4. For the CDR3, the DNA is TGTGCCAGCAGCCGGGACAGAAACTACGAGCAGTACTTC. Protein product: CASSRDRNYEQYF.

The V and J genes are TRBV9 and TRBJ2-1; 10 bases are shared with TRBD2. Germline assignment: CDR1 SGDLS and CDR2 YYNGEE. V lost 4 bases, J lost 0 bases, and 1 base stayed unmatched. CDR3 size: 15 residues. CDR3 protein: CASSSSGSSYNEQFF. The CDR3 DNA sequence: TGTGCCAGCAGCTCTAGCGGGAGCTCCTACAATGAGCAGTTCTTC.

CDR3 nucleotides: TGTGCCAGCAGTGAAGCCCCGGGACTAGCCTACGAGCAGTACTTC. Amino acid sequence: CASSEAPGLAYEQYF. The chain is built from TRBV2 and TRBJ2-7; TRBD2 aligns across 8 bases. The CDR3 loop spans 15 amino acids. Losses at the gene ends were 0 bases for V and 2 bases for J; bases not matched to a gene: 3. Germline V gene lookup returns CDR1 SNHLY and CDR2 FYNNEI.

This chain links TRBV2 with TRBJ2-2; 7 bases agree with TRBD1. Per the germline V gene, CDR1 is SNHLY and CDR2 is FYNNEI. Unmatched junction bases numbered 9, after V lost 6 bases and J lost 2 bases. The CDR3 totals 16 residues. The CDR3 sequence: CASSPFRGPNTGELFF. The CDR3 DNA reads as TGTGCCAGCAGCCCCTTTAGGGGGCCTAACACCGGGGAGCTGTTTTTT. Full variable domain (remainder filled in from reference TRBV2 and TRBJ2-2): EPEVTQTPSHQVTQMGQEVILRCVPISNHLYFYWYRQILGQKVEFLVSFYNNEISEKSEIFDDQFSVERPDGSNFTLKIRSTKLEDSAMYFCASSPFRGPNTGELFFGEGSRLTVL.

This clone was detected only once. The chain combines TRBV6-5 with TRBJ1-1, with D possibly TRBD1 on 6 matching bases. V was shortened by 0 bases and J by 4 bases, with 9 bases between the two germline ends. This CDR3 region has 14 residues. The germline V gene has CDR1 MNHEY and CDR2 SVGAGI. The CDR3 spells CASSYSPGATEAFF. The CDR3 coding sequence is TGTGCCAGCAGTTACTCTCCAGGGGCCACTGAAGCTTTCTTT.

The gene calls are TRBV15 and TRBJ2-7; 8 positions match TRBD1. V shed 6 bases and J 5 bases; nucleotides not matched to a gene: 6. The CDR3 has 13 residues. Per germline, CDR1 LNHNV and CDR2 YYDKDF (reference sequence). In DNA form, the CDR3 reads TGTGCCACCAGGAAGGACAGGGTCCACGAGCAGTACTTC. It specifies CATRKDRVHEQYF. The full variable domain, rest sourced from reference TRBV15 and TRBJ2-7, is DAMVIQNPRYQVTQFGKPVTLSCSQTLNHNVMYWYQQKSSQAPKLLFHYYDKDFNNEADTPDNFQSRRPNTSFCFLDIRSPGLGDTAMYLCATRKDRVHEQYFGPGTRLTVT.

In nucleotides, the CDR3 is TGCGCCAGCAGCCAGTTCGGGGGGCGAGGGAACACTGAAGCTTTCTTT. Translated: CASSQFGGRGNTEAFF. V gene TRBV4-1 combines with J gene TRBJ1-1; maybe TRBD1 (6 bases). V lost 3 bases and J lost 1, with 15 bases in between. The CDR3 contains 16 residues. CDR1 MGHRA and CDR2 YSYEKL come from the germline V gene.

This clone was seen only once. V usage is TRBV28 and J usage is TRBJ2-6; 10 nucleotides align to TRBD1. Germline V gene lookup returns CDR1 MDHEN and CDR2 SYDVKM. V lost 8 bases, J lost 0 bases, and 13 bases stayed unmatched. This CDR3 has 19 residues. The CDR3 loop reads CASSGQGGPLSSGANVLTF. CDR3 bases: TGTGCCAGCTCCGGACAGGGGGGCCCCTTAAGCTCTGGGGCCAACGTCCTGACTTTC.

The chain couples TRBV4-3 to TRBJ1-5; TRBD1 might be the D (6 bases). Trimming took off 4 bases at V and 4 bases at J, with 14 bases between the two ends. The CDR3 has 15 residues. Germline loops: CDR1 LGHNA, CDR2 YSLEER. The CDR3 DNA follows: TGCGCCAGCAGCCTCCTTTTACAGGGAAATCAGCCCCAGCATTTT. Residues: CASSLLLQGNQPQHF.

The chain couples TRBV5-1 to TRBJ2-1, with 11 bases lining up with TRBD2. The CDR3 runs 15 residues. Germline values: CDR1 SGHRS, CDR2 YFSETQ. V was pared by 1 base and J by 9 bases, with 6 bases of the junction left unmatched. CDR3 amino acids: CASSLTSGGGGEQFF. CDR3 DNA sequence: TGCGCCAGCAGCTTGACTAGCGGGGGTGGAGGTGAGCAGTTCTTC.

The CDR3, as DNA: TGTGCCAGCAGTTACCCAACAGGGGGCAGAGATGGCTACACCTTC. This codes for CASSYPTGGRDGYTF. The gene calls are TRBV6-2 or TRBV6-3 and TRBJ1-2; 9 bases match TRBD1. The J segment lost 6 bases and the V segment lost 2 bases, leaving 7 bases of the junction unmatched. Germline V gene data show CDR1 as MNHEY and CDR2 as SVGEGT. The CDR3 has 15 residues.

CDR3 DNA sequence: TGTGCCAGTAGTATAGATCCTAGCGGGGTCTTCGGGGGGGTAACAGATACGCAGTATTTT. Translated: CASSIDPSGVFGGVTDTQYF. V gene TRBV19 combines with J gene TRBJ2-3; TRBD2 matches 9 bases. The germline gives CDR1 LNHDA, CDR2 SQIVND (reference sequence). The ends lost 0 bases at V and 3 bases at J; junction bases unmatched: 16. This CDR3 is built from 20 residues.

This chain connects TRBV19 to TRBJ1-2, with 7 bases fitting TRBD1. Germline V gene data show CDR1 as LNHDA and CDR2 as SQIVND (reference sequence). J was trimmed by 2 bases and V by 5 bases; bases with no gene match: 8. The CDR3 spans 15 residues. The CDR3 sequence is CASSGGDRSNYGYTF. CDR3 bases: TGTGCCAGTAGTGGAGGGGACAGATCGAACTATGGCTACACCTTC.

The V gene is TRBV2, the J gene TRBJ2-3, with TRBD1 matching over 10 bases. The CDR3 is 16 residues long. The germline CDR1 and CDR2 sequences are SNHLY and FYNNEI. V trimming: 6 bases; J trimming: 6 bases; junction bases outside the gene matches: 12. The CDR3 reads CASRRQGARISDTQYF. The CDR3 DNA reads TGTGCCAGCAGGCGACAGGGGGCGCGAATATCCGATACGCAGTATTTT.

This clone was seen only once. The chain combines TRBV5-1 with TRBJ2-7; 9 bases are a match to TRBD1. The CDR3 has 15 residues. V gave up 4 bases and J gave up 7 bases; unmatched junction bases: 12. Germline V gene sequence: CDR1 SGHRS, CDR2 YFSETQ. CDR3 sequence reads: CASSPGTGPAGEQYF. The CDR3 DNA follows: TGCGCCAGCAGCCCGGGGACAGGGCCCGCCGGAGAGCAGTACTTC.